Reported below is one TCR beta chain. Its cognate antigen is unknown. As it was prepared, the TCRbeta library received unique molecular identifiers. TCRdb ran MiXCR on the PCR reads and lists one entry per CDR3 protein. The repertoire holds about 60,000 distinct CDR3 sequences, with about 40% as singletons. Trimming removed 5 bases from V and 3 bases from J; junction bases left unmatched: 9. The CDR3 consists of 15 residues. This sample stems from a study of T-cell reconstitution after alpha-beta-depleted transplantation in children. Study results and caveats: After transplant, at about two months, alpha-beta T cells were reportedly derived from several hundred expanded graft clones.

The receptor was derived from a male patient aged 10 to 17 who had a stem cell transplant for acute lymphoblastic leukemia, so the T cells may come from the graft donor. V gene TRBV12-3 or TRBV12-4 combines with J gene TRBJ2-5; 7 bases are shared with TRBD1. The material was PBMCs, mostly from graft donor cells, obtained 360 days after TCRalphabeta/CD19-depleted stem cell transplant. The CDR3, as DNA: TGTGCCAGCAGTCACAGGGGATTGCTAAAAGAGACCCAGTACTTC. It codes for CASSHRGLLKETQYF.